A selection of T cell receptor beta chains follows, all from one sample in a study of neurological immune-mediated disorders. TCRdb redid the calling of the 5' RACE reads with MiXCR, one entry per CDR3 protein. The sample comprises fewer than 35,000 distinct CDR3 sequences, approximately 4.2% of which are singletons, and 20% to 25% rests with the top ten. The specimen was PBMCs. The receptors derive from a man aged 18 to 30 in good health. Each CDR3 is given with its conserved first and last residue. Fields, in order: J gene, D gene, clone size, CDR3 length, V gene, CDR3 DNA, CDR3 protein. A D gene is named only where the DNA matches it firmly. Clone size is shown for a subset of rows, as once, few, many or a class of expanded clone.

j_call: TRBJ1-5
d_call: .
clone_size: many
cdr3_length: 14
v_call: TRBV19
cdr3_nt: TGTGCCAGTACCCCTGGCGGGGGGGGTCAGCCCCAGCATTTT
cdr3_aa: CASTPGGGGQPQHF

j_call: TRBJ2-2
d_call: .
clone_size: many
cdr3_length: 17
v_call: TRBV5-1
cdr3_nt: TGCGCCAGCAGCTTGTTTTTTCCGGGGGCCAACACCGGGGAGCTGTTTTTT
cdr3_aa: CASSLFFPGANTGELFF

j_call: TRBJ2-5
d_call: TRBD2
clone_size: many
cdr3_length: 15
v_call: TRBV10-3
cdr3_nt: TGTGCCATCAGTGAGACTAGCGGGGGGGCAGAGACCCAGTACTTC
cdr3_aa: CAISETSGGAETQYF

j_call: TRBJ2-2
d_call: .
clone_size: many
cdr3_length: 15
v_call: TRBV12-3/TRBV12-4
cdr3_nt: TGTGCCAGCAGTTTAGTACCCTGGGACACCGGGGAGCTGTTTTTT
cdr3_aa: CASSLVPWDTGELFF

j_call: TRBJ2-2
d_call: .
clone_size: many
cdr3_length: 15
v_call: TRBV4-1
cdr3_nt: TGCGCCAGCAGCCTCGGGCAGGGGGGCACCGGGGAGCTGTTTTTT
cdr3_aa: CASSLGQGGTGELFF

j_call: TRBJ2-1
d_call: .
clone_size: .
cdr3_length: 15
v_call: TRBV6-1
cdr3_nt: TGTGCCAGCAGTGACTCCGGACTCTCCTACAATGAGCAGTTCTTC
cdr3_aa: CASSDSGLSYNEQFF

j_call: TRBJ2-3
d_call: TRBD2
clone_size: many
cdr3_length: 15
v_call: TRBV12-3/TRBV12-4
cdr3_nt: TGTGCCAGCAGTTTGATTGGCGGGGGTGCAGATACGCAGTATTTT
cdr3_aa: CASSLIGGGADTQYF

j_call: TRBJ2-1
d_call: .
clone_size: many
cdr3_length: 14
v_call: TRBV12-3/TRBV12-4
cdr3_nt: TGTGCCAGCGGCTCAGGGGCTTCCTACAATGAGCAGTTCTTC
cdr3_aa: CASGSGASYNEQFF

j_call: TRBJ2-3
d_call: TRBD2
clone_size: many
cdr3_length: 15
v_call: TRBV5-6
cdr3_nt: TGTGCCAGCTTGAGCCTAGCGGGGGACACAGATACGCAGTATTTT
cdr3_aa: CASLSLAGDTDTQYF

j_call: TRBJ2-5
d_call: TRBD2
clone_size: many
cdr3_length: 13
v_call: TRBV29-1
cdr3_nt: TGCAGCGGGGCCCCCGGGGGGGTGGAGACCCAGTACTTC
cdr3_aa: CSGAPGGVETQYF

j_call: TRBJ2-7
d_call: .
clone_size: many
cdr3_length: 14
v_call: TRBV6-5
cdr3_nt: TGTGCCAGCAGTTACCGACTAGAGCCTTACGAGCAGTACTTC
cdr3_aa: CASSYRLEPYEQYF

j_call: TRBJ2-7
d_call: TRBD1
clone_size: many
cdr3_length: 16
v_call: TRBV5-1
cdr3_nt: TGCGCCAGCAGCTTGGTTCGAGGACAGGGGACGAACGAGCAGTACTTC
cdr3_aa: CASSLVRGQGTNEQYF

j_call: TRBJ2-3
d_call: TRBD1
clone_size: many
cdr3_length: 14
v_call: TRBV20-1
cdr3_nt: TGCAGTGTTGTTCACAGGGGTTATGGCGATACGCAGTATTTT
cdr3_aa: CSVVHRGYGDTQYF

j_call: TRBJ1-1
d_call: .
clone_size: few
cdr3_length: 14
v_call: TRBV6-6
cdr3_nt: TGTGCCAGCAGGACAAGCCAGCCCGGGGCTGAAGCTTTCTTT
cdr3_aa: CASRTSQPGAEAFF

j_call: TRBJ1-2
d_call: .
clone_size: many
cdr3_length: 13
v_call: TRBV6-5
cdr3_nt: TGTGCCAGCAGTTACGGAACTCCGGGTGGCTACACCTTC
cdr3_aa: CASSYGTPGGYTF

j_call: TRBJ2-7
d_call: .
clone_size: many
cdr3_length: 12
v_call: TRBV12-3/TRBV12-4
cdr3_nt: TGTGCCAGCAGTCTAAGGACCTACGAGCAGTACTTC
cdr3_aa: CASSLRTYEQYF

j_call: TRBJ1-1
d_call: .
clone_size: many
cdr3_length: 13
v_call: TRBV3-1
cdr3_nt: TGTGCCAGCAGCCAAGATATTGGCCTTGAAGCTTTCTTT
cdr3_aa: CASSQDIGLEAFF

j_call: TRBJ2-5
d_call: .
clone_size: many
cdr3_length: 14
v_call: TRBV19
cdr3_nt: TGTGCCAGCAGAGTGATCAGTGGAGGCGGTACCCAGTACTTC
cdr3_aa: CASRVISGGGTQYF

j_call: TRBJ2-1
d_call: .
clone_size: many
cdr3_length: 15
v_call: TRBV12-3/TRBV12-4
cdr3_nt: TGTGCCAGCAGACCCCTAACAGGGATCTACAATGAGCAGTTCTTC
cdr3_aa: CASRPLTGIYNEQFF

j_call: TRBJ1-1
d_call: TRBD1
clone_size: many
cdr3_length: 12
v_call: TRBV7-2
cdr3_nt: TGTGCCAGCAGCTCTAGGACAGGGCCAACTTTCTTT
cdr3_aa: CASSSRTGPTFF

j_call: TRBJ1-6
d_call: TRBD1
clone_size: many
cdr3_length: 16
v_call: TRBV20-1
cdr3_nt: TGCAGTGCTAGGCCGGGACAGAGCTCCTATAATTCACCCCTCCACTTT
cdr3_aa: CSARPGQSSYNSPLHF

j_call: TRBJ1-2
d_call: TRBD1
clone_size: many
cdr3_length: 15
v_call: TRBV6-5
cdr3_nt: TGTGCCAGCAGTTCCACAGGGGTTCTTTTCTATGGCTACACCTTC
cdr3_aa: CASSSTGVLFYGYTF